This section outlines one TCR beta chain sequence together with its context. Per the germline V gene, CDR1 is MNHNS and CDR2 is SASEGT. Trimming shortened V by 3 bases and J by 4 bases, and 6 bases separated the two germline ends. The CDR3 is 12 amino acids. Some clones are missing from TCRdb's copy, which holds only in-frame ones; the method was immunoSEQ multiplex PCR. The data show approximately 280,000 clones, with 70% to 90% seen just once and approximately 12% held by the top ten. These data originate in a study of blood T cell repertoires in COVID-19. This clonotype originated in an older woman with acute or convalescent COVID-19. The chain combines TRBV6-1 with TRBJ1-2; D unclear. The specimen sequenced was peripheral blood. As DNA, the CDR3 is TGTGCCAGCAGTGAGTTCGTCTATGGCTACACCTTC. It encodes CASSEFVYGYTF.